Described below is a single T cell receptor beta chain sequence and its context. Its antigen is currently unknown. TCR beta CDR3 sequences were amplified from RNA transcripts. First-round RT-PCR targeting the TCR CDR3 was performed with the HTBI primer set. TCRdb re-derived calls from the multiplex PCR reads in MiXCR, one entry per CDR3 protein. The profile covers around 280,000 distinct CDR3 sequences, with roughly 13% appearing a single time and 7% to 9.5% taken by the ten largest. CDR3 size: 15 residues. V was clipped by 9 bases and J by 5 bases; unmatched bases: 15. Germline V gene lookup returns CDR1 SEHNR and CDR2 FQNEAQ (reference sequence). Researchers defined stable Graves' hyperthyroidism as no ophthalmopathy progression within 18 months. Newly diagnosed hyperthyroidism patients aged 18 to 65 years had disease lasting under 2 months. The diagnostic basis comprised clinical symptoms, serum thyroxine and TRAb, thyroid ultrasound and orbital computed tomography.

The entry originates in a study of T cells in Graves' hyperthyroidism and ophthalmopathy. Study-wide results and caveats: Most expanded thyroid clonotypes above 0.001 recurred in blood.

The TCR sequence derives from a woman in her thirties or forties with Graves' hyperthyroidism. Sequencing was performed on blood. J is TRBJ2-7 and V is TRBV7-9; 8 bases map to TRBD2. Here the CDR3 reads CASQGWAGRADEQYF. The DNA for the CDR3 is TGTGCCAGTCAGGGGTGGGCCGGGAGGGCCGACGAGCAGTACTTC.